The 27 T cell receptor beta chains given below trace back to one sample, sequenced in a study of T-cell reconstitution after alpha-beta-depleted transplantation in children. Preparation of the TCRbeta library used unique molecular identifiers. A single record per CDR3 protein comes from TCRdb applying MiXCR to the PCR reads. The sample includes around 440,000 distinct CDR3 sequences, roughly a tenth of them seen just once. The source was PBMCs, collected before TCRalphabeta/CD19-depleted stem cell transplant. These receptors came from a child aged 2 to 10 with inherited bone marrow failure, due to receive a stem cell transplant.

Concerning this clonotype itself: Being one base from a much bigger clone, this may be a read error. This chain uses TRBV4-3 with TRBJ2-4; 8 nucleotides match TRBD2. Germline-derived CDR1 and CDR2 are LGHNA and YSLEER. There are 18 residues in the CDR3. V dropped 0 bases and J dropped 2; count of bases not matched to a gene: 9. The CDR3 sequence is CASSQDRGGGPSKNIQYF. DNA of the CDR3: TGCGCCAGCAGCCAAGACCGGGGGGGAGGGCCCTCCAAAAACATTCAGTACTTC.

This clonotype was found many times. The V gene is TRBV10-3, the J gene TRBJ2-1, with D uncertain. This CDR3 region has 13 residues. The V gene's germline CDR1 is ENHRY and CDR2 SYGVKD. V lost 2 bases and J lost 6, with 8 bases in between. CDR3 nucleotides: TGTGCCATCAGTGAGCGGCAGAGCAATGAGCAGTTCTTC. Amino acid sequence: CAISERQSNEQFF.

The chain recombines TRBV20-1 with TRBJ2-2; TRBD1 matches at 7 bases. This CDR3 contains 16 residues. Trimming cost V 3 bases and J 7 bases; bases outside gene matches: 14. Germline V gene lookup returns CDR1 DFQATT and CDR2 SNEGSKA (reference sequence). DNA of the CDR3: TGCAGTGCTAGGGGGCCCTGGACAGGTTTTGGCGGGGAGCTGTTTTTT. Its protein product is CSARGPWTGFGGELFF.

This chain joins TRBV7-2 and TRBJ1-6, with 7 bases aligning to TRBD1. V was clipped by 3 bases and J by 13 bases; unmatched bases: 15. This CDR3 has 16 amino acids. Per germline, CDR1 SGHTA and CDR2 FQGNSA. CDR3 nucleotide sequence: TGTGCCAGCAGCTTTCGGGGCGGGACAGCCGCCAACCCCCTCCACTTT. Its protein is CASSFRGGTAANPLHF. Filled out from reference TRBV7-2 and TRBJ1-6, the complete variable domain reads GAGVSQSPSNKVTEKGKDVELRCDPISGHTALYWYRQSLGQGLEFLIYFQGNSAPDKSGLPSDRFSAERTGGSVSTLTIQRTQQEDSAVYLCASSFRGGTAANPLHFGNGTRLTVT.

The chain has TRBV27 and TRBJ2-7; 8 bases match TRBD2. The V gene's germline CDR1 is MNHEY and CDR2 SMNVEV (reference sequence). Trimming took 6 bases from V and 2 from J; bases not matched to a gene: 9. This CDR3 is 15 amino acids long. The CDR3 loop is CASSSSGSTTYEQYF. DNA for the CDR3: TGTGCCAGCAGCTCAAGCGGGAGCACTACCTACGAGCAGTACTTC.

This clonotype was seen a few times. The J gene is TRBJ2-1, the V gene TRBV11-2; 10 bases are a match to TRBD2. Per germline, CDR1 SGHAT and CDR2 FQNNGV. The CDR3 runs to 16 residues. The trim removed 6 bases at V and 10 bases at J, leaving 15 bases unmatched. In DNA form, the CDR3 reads TGTGCCAGCAGACGACTCCCGGGACTAGCGCTTTCCGAGCAGTTCTTC. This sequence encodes CASRRLPGLALSEQFF.

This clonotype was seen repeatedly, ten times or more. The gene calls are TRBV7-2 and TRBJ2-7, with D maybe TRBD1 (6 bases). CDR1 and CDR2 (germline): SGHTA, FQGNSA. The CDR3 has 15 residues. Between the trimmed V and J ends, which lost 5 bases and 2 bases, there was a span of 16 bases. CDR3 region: CASSRSPGQTYEQYF. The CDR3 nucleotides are TGTGCCAGCAGCCGATCCCCGGGACAAACCTACGAGCAGTACTTC.

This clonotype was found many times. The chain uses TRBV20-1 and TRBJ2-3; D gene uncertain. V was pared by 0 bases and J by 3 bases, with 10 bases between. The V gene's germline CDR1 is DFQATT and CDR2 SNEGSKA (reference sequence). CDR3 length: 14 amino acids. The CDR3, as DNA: TGCAGTGCTAGAGACCCTCTCCTTACAGATACGCAGTATTTT. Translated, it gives CSARDPLLTDTQYF.

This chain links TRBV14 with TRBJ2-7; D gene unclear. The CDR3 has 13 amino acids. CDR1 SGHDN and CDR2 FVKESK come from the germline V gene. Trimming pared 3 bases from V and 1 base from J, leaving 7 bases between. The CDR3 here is CASSQLGSYEQYF. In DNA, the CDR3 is TGTGCCAGCAGCCAGCTAGGGTCCTACGAGCAGTACTTC.

CDR3 sequence: CASSPQVMNTEAFF. The CDR3 DNA is TGCGCCAGCAGTCCACAGGTGATGAACACTGAAGCTTTCTTT. This chain joins TRBV5-1 and TRBJ1-1; possible D gene TRBD1, 5 bases. The germline V and J ends were trimmed by 5 bases and 0 bases, with 11 bases remaining between them. Germline CDR1 and CDR2: SGHRS and YFSETQ. This CDR3 is built from 14 residues.

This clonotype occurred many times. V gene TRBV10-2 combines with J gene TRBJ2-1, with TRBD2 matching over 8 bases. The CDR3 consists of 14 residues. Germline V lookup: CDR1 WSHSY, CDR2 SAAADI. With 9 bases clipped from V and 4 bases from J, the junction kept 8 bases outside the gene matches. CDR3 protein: CARKLAEAYNEQFF. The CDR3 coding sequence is TGCGCCAGGAAACTAGCGGAGGCATACAATGAGCAGTTCTTC.

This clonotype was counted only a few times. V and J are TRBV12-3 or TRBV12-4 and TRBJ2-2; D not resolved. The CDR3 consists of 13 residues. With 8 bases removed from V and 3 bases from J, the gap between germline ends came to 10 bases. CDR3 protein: CASAPRDTGELFF. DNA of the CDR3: TGTGCCAGCGCCCCTCGGGACACCGGGGAGCTGTTTTTT.

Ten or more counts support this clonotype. The CDR3 coding sequence is TGTGCCAGCAGCCAGACCCCCGGGGAGCTGTTTTTT. The encoded protein is CASSQTPGELFF. This chain joins TRBV12-3 or TRBV12-4 and TRBJ2-2; no clear D gene. V shed 6 bases and J shed 6 bases, with 8 bases lying between them. The CDR3 contains 12 residues.

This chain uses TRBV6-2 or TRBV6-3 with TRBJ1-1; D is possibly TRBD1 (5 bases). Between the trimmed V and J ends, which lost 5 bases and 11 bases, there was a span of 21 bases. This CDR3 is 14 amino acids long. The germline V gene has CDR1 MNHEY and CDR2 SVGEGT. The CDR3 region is CASSTRQPYTAAFF. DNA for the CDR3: TGTGCCAGCAGTACCCGACAGCCCTACACCGCGGCTTTCTTT.

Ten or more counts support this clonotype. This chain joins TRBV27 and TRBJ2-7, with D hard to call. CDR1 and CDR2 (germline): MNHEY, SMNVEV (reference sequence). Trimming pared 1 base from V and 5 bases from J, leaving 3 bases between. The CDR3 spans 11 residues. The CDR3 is CASSLLDEQYF. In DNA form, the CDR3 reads TGTGCCAGCAGTTTATTGGACGAGCAGTACTTC.

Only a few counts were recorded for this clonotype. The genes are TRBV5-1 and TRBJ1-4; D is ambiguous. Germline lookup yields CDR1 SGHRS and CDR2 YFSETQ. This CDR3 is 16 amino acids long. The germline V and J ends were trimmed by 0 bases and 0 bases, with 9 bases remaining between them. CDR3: CASSLAGRATNEKLFF. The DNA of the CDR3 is TGCGCCAGCAGCTTGGCCGGTAGGGCAACTAATGAAAAACTGTTTTTT.

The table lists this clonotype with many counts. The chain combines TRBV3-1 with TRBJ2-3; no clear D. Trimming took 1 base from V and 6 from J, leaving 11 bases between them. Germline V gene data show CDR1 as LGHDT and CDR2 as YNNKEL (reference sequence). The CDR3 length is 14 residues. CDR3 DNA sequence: TGTGCCAGCAGCCAAGGGCCAGATGCGGATACGCAGTATTTT. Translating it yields CASSQGPDADTQYF.

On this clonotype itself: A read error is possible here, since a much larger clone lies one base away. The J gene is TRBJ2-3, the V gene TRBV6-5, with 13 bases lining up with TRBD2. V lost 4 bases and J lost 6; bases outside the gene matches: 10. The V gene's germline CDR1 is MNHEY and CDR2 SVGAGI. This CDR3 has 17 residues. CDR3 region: CASSSSLAGGLSDTQYF. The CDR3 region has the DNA TGTGCCAGCAGTTCATCACTAGCGGGAGGGCTCTCCGATACGCAGTATTTT.

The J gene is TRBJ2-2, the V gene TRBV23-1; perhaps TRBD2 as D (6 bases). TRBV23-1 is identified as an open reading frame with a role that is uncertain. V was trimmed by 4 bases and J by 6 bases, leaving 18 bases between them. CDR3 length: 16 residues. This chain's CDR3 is CASSRVEGGSAGELFF. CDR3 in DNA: TGCGCCAGCAGTCGGGTAGAGGGAGGCAGCGCCGGGGAGCTGTTTTTT.

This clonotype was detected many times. The CDR3 spells CASSQESGRGGELFF. The CDR3 DNA sequence: TGCGCCAGCAGCCAAGAAAGCGGGAGGGGCGGGGAGCTGTTTTTT. This chain connects TRBV4-1 to TRBJ2-2, with 10 bases identical to TRBD2. CDR1 and CDR2 from the germline V gene are MGHRA and YSYEKL. J gave up 7 bases and V 0 bases, and 2 bases lay outside the gene matches. The CDR3 contains 15 residues.

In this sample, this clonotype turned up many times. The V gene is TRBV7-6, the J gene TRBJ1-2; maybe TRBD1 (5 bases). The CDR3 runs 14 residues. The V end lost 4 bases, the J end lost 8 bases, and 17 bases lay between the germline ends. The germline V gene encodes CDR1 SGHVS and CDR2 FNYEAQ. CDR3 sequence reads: CASSSQSGLDGYTF. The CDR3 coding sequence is TGTGCCAGCAGCTCCCAATCGGGGCTGGACGGCTACACCTTC.

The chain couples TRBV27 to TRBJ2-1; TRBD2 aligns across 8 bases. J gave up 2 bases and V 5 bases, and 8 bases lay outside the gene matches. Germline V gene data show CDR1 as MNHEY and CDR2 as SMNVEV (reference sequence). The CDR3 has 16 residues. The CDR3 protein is CASSPIAGSAYNEQFF. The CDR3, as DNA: TGTGCCAGCAGTCCCATAGCGGGAAGTGCCTACAATGAGCAGTTCTTC.

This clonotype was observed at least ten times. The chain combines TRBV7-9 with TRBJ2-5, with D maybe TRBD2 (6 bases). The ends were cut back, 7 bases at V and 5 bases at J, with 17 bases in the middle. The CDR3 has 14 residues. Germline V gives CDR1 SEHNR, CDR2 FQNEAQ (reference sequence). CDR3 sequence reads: CASTVAVWGETQYF. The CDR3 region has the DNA TGTGCCAGCACTGTAGCGGTTTGGGGGGAGACCCAGTACTTC.

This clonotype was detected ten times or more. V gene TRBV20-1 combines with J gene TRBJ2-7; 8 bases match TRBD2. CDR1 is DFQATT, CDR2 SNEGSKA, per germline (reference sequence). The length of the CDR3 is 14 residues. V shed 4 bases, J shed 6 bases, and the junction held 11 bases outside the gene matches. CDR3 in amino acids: CSATERGLAPEQYF. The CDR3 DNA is TGCAGTGCTACCGAACGCGGACTAGCACCCGAGCAGTACTTC.

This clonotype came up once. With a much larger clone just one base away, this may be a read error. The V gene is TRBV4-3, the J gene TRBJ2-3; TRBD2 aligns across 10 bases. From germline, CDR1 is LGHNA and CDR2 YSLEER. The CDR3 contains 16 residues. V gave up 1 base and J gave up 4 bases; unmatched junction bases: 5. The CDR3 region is CASSQGLAGVPDTQYF. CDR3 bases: TGCGCCAGCAGCCAAGGGCTAGCGGGAGTGCCAGATACGCAGTATTTT.

The CDR3 DNA sequence: TGTGCCAGCAGCCCTAGCGGCCGCCCCTACGAGCAGTACTTC. Its protein product is CASSPSGRPYEQYF. V is TRBV6-1 and J is TRBJ2-7; 7 bases align to TRBD2. This CDR3 has 14 amino acids. J gave up 2 bases and V 6 bases, and 7 bases lay outside the gene matches. CDR1 and CDR2 (germline): MNHNS, SASEGT.

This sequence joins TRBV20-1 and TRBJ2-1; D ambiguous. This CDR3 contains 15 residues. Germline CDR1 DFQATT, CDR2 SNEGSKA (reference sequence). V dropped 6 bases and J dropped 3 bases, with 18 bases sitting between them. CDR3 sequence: CSATKGGWYYNEQFF. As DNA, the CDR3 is TGCAGTGCCACCAAGGGCGGATGGTACTACAATGAGCAGTTCTTC.